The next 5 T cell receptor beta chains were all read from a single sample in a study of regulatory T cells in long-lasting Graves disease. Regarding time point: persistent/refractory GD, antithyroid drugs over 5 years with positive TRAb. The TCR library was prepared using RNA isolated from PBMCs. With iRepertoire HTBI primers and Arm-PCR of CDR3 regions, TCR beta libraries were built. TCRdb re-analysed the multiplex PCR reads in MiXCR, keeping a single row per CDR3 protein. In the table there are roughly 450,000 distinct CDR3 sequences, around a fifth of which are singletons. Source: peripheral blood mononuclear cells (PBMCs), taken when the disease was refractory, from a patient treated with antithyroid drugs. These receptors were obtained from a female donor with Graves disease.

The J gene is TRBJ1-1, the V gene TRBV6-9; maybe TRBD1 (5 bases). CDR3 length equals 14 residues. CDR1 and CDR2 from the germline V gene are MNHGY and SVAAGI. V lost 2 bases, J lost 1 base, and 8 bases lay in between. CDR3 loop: CASSYTTGNTEAFF. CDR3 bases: TGTGCCAGCAGTTATACCACAGGGAACACTGAAGCTTTCTTT.

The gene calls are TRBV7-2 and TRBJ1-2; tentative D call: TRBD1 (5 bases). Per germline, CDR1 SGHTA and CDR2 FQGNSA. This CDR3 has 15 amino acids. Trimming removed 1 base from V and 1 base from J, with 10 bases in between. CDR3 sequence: CASSLVPDSNYGYTF. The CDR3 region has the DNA TGTGCCAGCAGCTTAGTGCCAGACAGTAACTATGGCTACACCTTC.

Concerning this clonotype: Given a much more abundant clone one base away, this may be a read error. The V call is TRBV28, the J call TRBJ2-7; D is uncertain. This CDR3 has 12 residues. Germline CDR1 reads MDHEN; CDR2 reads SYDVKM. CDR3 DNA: TGTGCCAGCGGCCCGGGTTTGTACGGGCAGTACTTC. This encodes CASGPGLYGQYF.

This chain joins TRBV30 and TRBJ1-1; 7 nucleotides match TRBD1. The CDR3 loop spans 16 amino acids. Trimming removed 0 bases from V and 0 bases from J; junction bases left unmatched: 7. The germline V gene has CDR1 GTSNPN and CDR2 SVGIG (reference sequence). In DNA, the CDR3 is TGTGCCTGGAGTGTACGGGACAGCCAAATGAACACTGAAGCTTTCTTT. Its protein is CAWSVRDSQMNTEAFF.

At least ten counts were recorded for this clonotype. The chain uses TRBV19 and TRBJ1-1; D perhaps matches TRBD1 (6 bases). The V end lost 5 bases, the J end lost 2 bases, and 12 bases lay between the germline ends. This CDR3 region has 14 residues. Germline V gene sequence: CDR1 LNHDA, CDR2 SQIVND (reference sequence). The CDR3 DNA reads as TGTGCCAGTAGTCCTGGGACACACAACACTGAAGCTTTCTTT. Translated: CASSPGTHNTEAFF. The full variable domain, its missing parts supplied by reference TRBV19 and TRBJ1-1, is DGGITQSPKYLFRKEGQNVTLSCEQNLNHDAMYWYRQDPGQGLRLIYYSQIVNDFQKGDIAEGYSVSREKKESFPLTVTSAQKNPTAFYLCASSPGTHNTEAFFGQGTRLTVV.